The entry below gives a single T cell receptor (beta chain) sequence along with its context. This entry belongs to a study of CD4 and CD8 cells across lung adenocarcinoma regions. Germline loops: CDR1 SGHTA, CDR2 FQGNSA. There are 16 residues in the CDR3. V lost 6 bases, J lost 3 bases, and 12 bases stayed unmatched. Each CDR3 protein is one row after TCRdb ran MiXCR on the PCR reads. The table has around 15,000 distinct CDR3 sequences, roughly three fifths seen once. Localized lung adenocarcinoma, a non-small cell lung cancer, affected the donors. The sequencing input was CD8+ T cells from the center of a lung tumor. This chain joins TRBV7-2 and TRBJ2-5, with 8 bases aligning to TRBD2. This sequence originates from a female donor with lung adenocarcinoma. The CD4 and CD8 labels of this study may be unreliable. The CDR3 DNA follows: TGTGCCAGCAGGCGAGGGACGAGCGGGAGCAAAGAGACCCAGTACTTC. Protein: CASRRGTSGSKETQYF.